This T cell receptor beta chain came from a study of lymphopenia after photon versus proton radiotherapy. Libraries were prepared by immunoSEQ multiplex PCR; TCRdb keeps only in-frame clonotypes and omits some of them. The sample shows tens of thousands of clones, about nine tenths of them seen only once. Germline V CDR1 and CDR2: SGHVS, FNYEAQ. V was trimmed by 1 base and J by 5 bases, leaving 3 bases between them. The CDR3 totals 13 residues. This sequence was found in an elderly man with esophageal cancer. The source was peripheral blood, collected from a patient treated with proton-based radiotherapy. The chain has TRBV7-6 and TRBJ2-6; D not certain. The CDR3 bases are TGTGCCAGCAGCTTAGAATGGGCCAACGTCCTGACTTTC. Protein product: CASSLEWANVLTF. The full variable domain, rest sourced from reference TRBV7-6 and TRBJ2-6, is GAGVSQSPRYKVTKRGQDVALRCDPISGHVSLYWYRQALGQGPEFLTYFNYEAQQDKSGLPNDRFSAERPEGSISTLTIQRTEQRDSAMYRCASSLEWANVLTFGAGSRLTVL.